This TCR beta chain comes out of a study of CD8 T cell repertoires and HIV-1 epitope variants. Worth noting for this clone: Its cognate antigen is unknown.

This CDR3 has 15 residues. Deletions cut 6 bases from V and 3 bases from J, with 17 bases between. Germline V gives CDR1 MDHEN, CDR2 SYDVKM. The repertoire was sequenced with immunoSEQ multiplex PCR; TCRdb's copy has only in-frame clones and lacks some. The profile shows under 1,500 clones, 60% to 80% of them singletons. This chain links TRBV28 with TRBJ2-5; weak D call: TRBD1 (6 bases). Sequenced: cultured CD8+ T cells derived from PBMCs. This sequence originates from a male donor with HIV. CDR3 nucleotides: TGTGCCAGCAGCTCATCCAAGTACAGGGAAGAGACCCAGTACTTC. Its protein product is CASSSSKYREETQYF.